These 16 T cell receptor beta chains were all obtained from the same sample, sequenced in a study of blood T cell repertoires in COVID-19. Some clones are missing from TCRdb's copy, which holds only in-frame ones; the method was immunoSEQ multiplex PCR. The table has about 230,000 clones, roughly 82% seen once; the top ten hold under 1.5%. Sequencing was done on a sample of peripheral blood. These receptors came from a woman between 35 and 50 years old who had recovered from COVID-19.

The J gene is TRBJ1-2, the V gene TRBV14; possible D gene TRBD1, 5 bases. The V and J ends lost 4 bases and 6 bases respectively, with 12 bases between them. The CDR3 covers 13 residues. Germline CDR1 reads SGHDN; CDR2 reads FVKESK. The CDR3 sequence is CASSPRTTDGYTF. The DNA of the CDR3 is TGTGCCAGCAGCCCCAGGACAACGGATGGCTACACCTTC.

This rearrangement joins TRBV9 to TRBJ2-3; TRBD2 agrees at 11 bases. The germline V gene has CDR1 SGDLS and CDR2 YYNGEE. The V segment lost 4 bases and the J segment 6 bases; nucleotides outside the gene matches: 10. The CDR3 spans 16 residues. Here the CDR3 reads CASSPHSGGASDTQYF. The CDR3 bases are TGTGCCAGCAGCCCCCATAGCGGGGGGGCCTCTGATACGCAGTATTTT.

The CDR3 DNA sequence: TGTGCCAGCTCACCTCCCCTGCCAGGGGGCATCCTCGAGCAGTACTTC. Translated, it gives CASSPPLPGGILEQYF. The gene calls are TRBV18 and TRBJ2-7, with 8 bases that match TRBD1. From germline, CDR1 is KGHSH and CDR2 LQKENI. Germline trimming cut 3 bases from V and 6 bases from J; bases unmatched to any gene: 13. CDR3 length: 16 residues.

The chain has TRBV18 and TRBJ2-5; TRBD2 aligns across 8 bases. Germline CDR1 reads KGHSH; CDR2 reads LQKENI. The J segment lost 4 bases and the V segment lost 8 bases, leaving 3 bases of the junction unmatched. CDR3 length: 12 residues. The CDR3 loop is CASPSGGETQYF. Here the CDR3 DNA reads TGTGCCAGCCCGAGCGGGGGAGAGACCCAGTACTTC. The full variable domain, its missing parts supplied by reference TRBV18 and TRBJ2-5, is NAGVMQNPRHLVRRRGQEARLRCSPMKGHSHVYWYRQLPEEGLKFMVYLQKENIIDESGMPKERFSAEFPKEGPSILRIQQVVRGDSAAYFCASPSGGETQYFGPGTRLLVL.

The chain uses TRBV7-8 and TRBJ1-6; weak D call: TRBD1 (5 bases). CDR3 size: 18 residues. CDR1 is SGHVS, CDR2 FQNEAQ, per germline. V lost 0 bases and J lost 5, with 17 bases in between. The CDR3 region is CASSLADRGDIDNSPLHF. CDR3 sequence (DNA): TGTGCCAGCAGCTTAGCGGACCGGGGGGATATCGATAATTCACCCCTCCACTTT.

This clone was seen only a few times. The chain recombines TRBV3-1 (or the pseudogene TRBV3-2) with TRBJ1-2, with D possibly matching TRBD1 (5 bases). This CDR3 contains 13 residues. Looked up from germline, CDR1 is LGHDT and CDR2 is YNNKEL (reference sequence). V was pared by 2 bases and J by 8 bases, with 12 bases between. This chain's CDR3 is CASSQPQGAGYTF. The CDR3 DNA is TGTGCCAGCAGCCAACCGCAAGGGGCCGGCTACACCTTC.

This clone appeared a single time. The chain combines TRBV4-3 with TRBJ2-7, with 9 bases lining up with TRBD1. The CDR3 is 15 amino acids. Germline V gene sequence: CDR1 LGHNA, CDR2 YSLEER. Unmatched junction bases numbered 4, after V lost 3 bases and J lost 1 base. CDR3 in amino acids: CASSHGTGWSYEQYF. The CDR3, as DNA: TGCGCCAGCAGCCACGGGACAGGGTGGTCCTACGAGCAGTACTTC.

The rearrangement links TRBV11-2 to TRBJ1-1; D call uncertain. V was shortened by 6 bases and J by 1 base, with 12 bases between the two germline ends. From germline, CDR1 is SGHAT and CDR2 FQNNGV. This CDR3 has 14 amino acids. The DNA of the CDR3 is TGTGCCAGCAGTCCGGGTCGCCAGAACACTGAAGCTTTCTTT. It codes for CASSPGRQNTEAFF.

In its sample, this clone was seen many times. The V and J genes are TRBV5-1 and TRBJ2-1, with TRBD1 as a possible D gene (5 bases). The CDR3 contains 15 residues. The germline V gene encodes CDR1 SGHRS and CDR2 YFSETQ. The germline V and J ends were trimmed by 4 bases and 5 bases, with 16 bases remaining between them. The CDR3 DNA is TGCGCCAGCAGCCAGGGCCCCCCGCCGGACAATGAGCAGTTCTTC. It codes for CASSQGPPPDNEQFF.

A single count supports this clone. V and J are TRBV19 and TRBJ2-3, with a tentative D call TRBD1 (6 bases). Germline V gene data show CDR1 as LNHDA and CDR2 as SQIVND (reference sequence). The CDR3 covers 15 residues. The V gene lost 5 bases and the J gene lost 0 bases, with 12 bases spanning the gap. The CDR3 spells CASSDQGTSTDTQYF. CDR3 DNA sequence: TGTGCCAGTAGTGACCAGGGGACGAGCACAGATACGCAGTATTTT.

V and J are TRBV2 and TRBJ2-7; perhaps TRBD1 as D (5 bases). Germline CDR1 reads SNHLY; CDR2 reads FYNNEI. The V gene lost 8 bases and the J gene lost 4 bases, with 15 bases spanning the gap. The length of the CDR3 is 13 residues. As DNA, the CDR3 is TGTGCCAGCGGGCACCAGGGTACGTACGAGCAGTACTTC. Translation: CASGHQGTYEQYF. Looking up the rest from reference TRBV2 and TRBJ2-7 gives the full variable domain: EPEVTQTPSHQVTQMGQEVILRCVPISNHLYFYWYRQILGQKVEFLVSFYNNEISEKSEIFDDQFSVERPDGSNFTLKIRSTKLEDSAMYFCASGHQGTYEQYFGPGTRLTVT.

This clone has just a few counts. The V call is TRBV9, the J call TRBJ1-1; D uncertain. Germline values: CDR1 SGDLS, CDR2 YYNGEE. V was clipped by 2 bases and J by 3 bases, with 8 bases between them. This CDR3 spans 13 amino acids. CDR3 nucleotides: TGTGCCAGCAGCGTCGACACTGACACTGAAGCTTTCTTT. Protein sequence: CASSVDTDTEAFF.

The chain joins TRBV2 to TRBJ2-5, with 9 bases lining up with TRBD2. V was clipped by 6 bases and J by 5 bases; unmatched bases: 4. The germline CDR1 and CDR2 sequences are SNHLY and FYNNEI. The CDR3 spans 13 residues. DNA for the CDR3: TGTGCCAGCAGGCGGGGGGGCGCGGAGACCCAGTACTTC. Translating gives CASRRGGAETQYF.

The rearrangement links TRBV28 to TRBJ2-1; TRBD2 matches 15 bases. Trimming cost V 4 bases and J 4 bases; bases outside gene matches: 5. Germline V gene sequence: CDR1 MDHEN, CDR2 SYDVKM. The CDR3 has 17 amino acids. The DNA for the CDR3 is TGTGCCAGCAGTTCAACGGGACTAGCGGGGGGATACAATGAGCAGTTCTTC. Residues: CASSSTGLAGGYNEQFF.

V is TRBV15 and J is TRBJ2-1, with 11 positions matching TRBD2. The CDR3 runs to 18 residues. J was trimmed by 3 bases and V by 0 bases; bases with no gene match: 7. CDR1 and CDR2 (germline): LNHNV, YYDKDF (reference sequence). The CDR3 DNA follows: TGTGCCACCAGCAGAGATCCACAAGGGACTAGCGGCTACAATGAGCAGTTCTTC. The encoded protein is CATSRDPQGTSGYNEQFF.

A single count supports this clone. The chain has TRBV9 and TRBJ2-2, with D perhaps matching TRBD2 (5 bases). Germline lookup yields CDR1 SGDLS and CDR2 YYNGEE. The CDR3 covers 15 residues. V was clipped by 6 bases and J by 6 bases, with 18 bases between them. The CDR3 protein is CASKGGSAGAGELFF. The CDR3 DNA is TGTGCCAGCAAGGGTGGCAGCGCCGGGGCCGGGGAGCTGTTTTTT.